This T cell receptor (beta chain) came from a study of T-cell memory formation after mild COVID-19. Study as a whole: TCR clustering was largely donor specific. Findings of the study overall: CD4/CD8 balance characterized clones contracting day 15 to 85, and CD4+ skew characterized later expanders.

Barcoded TCR alpha and TCR beta cDNA libraries with UMIs came from 5'RACE using constant-segment primers. TCRdb analysed the 5' RACE reads with MiXCR anew, one entry per CDR3 protein. The top ten clones hold 12% of a sample with about 560,000 distinct CDR3 sequences, around 17% of them seen once. This clonotype showed up just a few times. What it binds is not known. The CDR3 runs 11 residues. The V end lost 2 bases, the J end lost 4 bases, and 3 bases lay between the germline ends. Germline V lookup: CDR1 ENHRY, CDR2 SYGVKD. The chain is built from TRBV10-3 and TRBJ2-7; D not resolved. The sequenced material came from PBMCs or a T cell subset sorted from them (not recorded which). This sequence was found in an adult woman who had mild COVID-19 (a few samples of this study predate the infection). Cell type and time point are not known. The CDR3: CAISEEYEQYF. The CDR3 nucleotides read TGTGCCATCAGTGAGGAGTACGAGCAGTACTTC.